The clone carrying this T cell receptor (beta chain) was counted many times. Template material for amplifying TCR beta CDR3 regions consisted of RNA transcripts. The primer set for the first-round RT-PCR of the TCR CDR3 was HTBI. MiXCR, run by TCRdb on the multiplex PCR reads, gives a single entry per CDR3 protein. The table records 450,000 to 500,000 distinct CDR3 sequences, 22% of them present only once. V lost 5 bases and J 7 bases, leaving 14 bases between the germline ends. Germline CDR1 MDHEN, CDR2 SYDVKM. This CDR3 comprises 13 residues. Together with thyroid ultrasound, orbital computed tomography, serum thyroxine and TRAb, clinical symptoms were used for diagnoses. PBMCs stemmed from less than 13 ml fresh peripheral blood. This sample is part of a study of T cells in Graves' hyperthyroidism and ophthalmopathy. Turning to the study itself: Specimen type is peripheral blood, collected at initial diagnosis prior to any treatment.

Input material: blood. This TCR came from a woman in her sixties or seventies with Graves' ophthalmopathy. The chain uses TRBV28 and TRBJ1-2; tentative D call: TRBD1 (6 bases). The CDR3, as DNA: TGTGCCAGCAGTGACCTACAGGGAGGTGGCTACACCTTC. It translates to CASSDLQGGGYTF.